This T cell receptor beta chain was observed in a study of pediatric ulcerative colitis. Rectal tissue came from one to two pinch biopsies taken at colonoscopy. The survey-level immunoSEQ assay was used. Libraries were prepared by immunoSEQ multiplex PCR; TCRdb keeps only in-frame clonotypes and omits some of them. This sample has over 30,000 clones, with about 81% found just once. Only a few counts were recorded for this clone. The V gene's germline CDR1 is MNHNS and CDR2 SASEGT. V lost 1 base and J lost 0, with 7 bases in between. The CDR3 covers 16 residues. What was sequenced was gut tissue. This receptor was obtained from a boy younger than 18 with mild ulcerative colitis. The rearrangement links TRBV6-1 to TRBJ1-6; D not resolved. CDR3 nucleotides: TGTGCCAGCAGTGAAGAAGGGAGCTCCTATAATTCACCCCTCCACTTT. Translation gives CASSEEGSSYNSPLHF.